The present entry profiles one T cell receptor (beta chain) with its context. The data belong to a study of OX40 agonist ivuxolimab in advanced cancers. Sequencing used immunoSEQ multiplex PCR; TCRdb keeps in-frame clones, though not all of them. The sample comprises over 70,000 clones, 85% to 90% of which are singletons, and about 7% rests with the top ten. The germline CDR1 and CDR2 sequences are SGHAT and FQDESV (reference sequence). This CDR3 has 14 residues. Trimming removed 5 bases at V and 2 bases at J, with 13 bases between. This clonotype originated in an adult with an advanced solid tumor such as melanoma, head and neck, liver or kidney cancer. The chain uses TRBV11-1 and TRBJ2-7; no clear D gene. The sample was CD4+ or CD8+ T cells sorted from blood, taken in a trial of the OX40 agonist ivuxolimab. The CDR3 reads CASSQRHGPYEQYF. CDR3 coding DNA: TGTGCCAGCAGCCAAAGACACGGCCCCTACGAGCAGTACTTC.